This T cell receptor (beta chain) was sequenced in a study of cytomegalovirus exposure and HLA in healthy donors. With 60 Vbeta and 13 Jbeta primers, the PCR was carried out. Produced via immunoSEQ multiplex PCR; TCRdb's table is partial and in-frame only. The sample totals tens of thousands of clones. The sequence was collected from a human donor in good health. Sequenced sample: PBMCs.

The CDR3 nucleotides are TGTGCCAGCAGTTTATTAGTATCAGGCTACACCTTC. Its translation: CASSLLVSGYTF. V gene TRBV28 combines with J gene TRBJ1-2, with D unclear. The germline V and J ends were trimmed by 1 base and 8 bases, with 8 bases remaining between them. The germline gives CDR1 MDHEN, CDR2 SYDVKM. The CDR3 runs 12 residues.